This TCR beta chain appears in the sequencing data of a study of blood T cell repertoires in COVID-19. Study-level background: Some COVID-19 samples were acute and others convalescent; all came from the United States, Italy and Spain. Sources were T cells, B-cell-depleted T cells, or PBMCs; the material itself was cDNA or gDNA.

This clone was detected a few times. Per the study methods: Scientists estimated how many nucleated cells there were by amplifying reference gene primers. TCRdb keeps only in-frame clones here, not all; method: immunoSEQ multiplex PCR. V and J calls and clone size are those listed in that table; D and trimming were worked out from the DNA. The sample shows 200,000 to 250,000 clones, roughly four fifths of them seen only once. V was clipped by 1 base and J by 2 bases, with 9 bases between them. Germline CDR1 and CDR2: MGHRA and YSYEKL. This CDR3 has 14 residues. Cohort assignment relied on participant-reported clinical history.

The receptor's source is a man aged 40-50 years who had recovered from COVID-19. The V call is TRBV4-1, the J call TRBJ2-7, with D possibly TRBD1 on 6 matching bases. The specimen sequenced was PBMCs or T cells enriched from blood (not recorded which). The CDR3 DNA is TGCGCCAGCAGCCAAGCTAGACAGGCCTACGAGCAGTACTTC. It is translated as CASSQARQAYEQYF.